Listed below are T cell receptor beta chains from one sample, sequenced in a study of T cells in Graves' hyperthyroidism and ophthalmopathy. Via MiXCR, TCRdb re-called the multiplex PCR reads, giving one row per CDR3 protein. The sample yields hundreds of thousands of distinct CDR3 sequences, roughly 14% seen once. Sequencing was carried out using blood. All receptors come from a woman aged 18-29 years with Graves' hyperthyroidism. The conserved cysteine and the conserved F or W are not part of the CDR3 here. A D gene is named only where the DNA matches it firmly.

>NA|TRBV18|TRBJ2-1
ASSMGGYNEQF
>TRBD1|TRBV11-1|TRBJ1-1
ASSLRQGTTEAF
>TRBD2|TRBV20-1|TRBJ2-1
SARVLAGEVYNEQF
>NA|TRBV3-1|TRBJ2-7
ASSQGDGYEQY
>TRBD1|TRBV29-1|TRBJ1-2
TIGDRENYGYT
>TRBD2|TRBV20-1|TRBJ2-2
SASRTVAGVSGELF
>NA|TRBV24-1|TRBJ1-5
ATSEANQPQH
>NA|TRBV18|TRBJ2-3
ASSPDLQLTDTQY
>NA|TRBV20-1|TRBJ2-7
SGGSQNSYEQY
>TRBD2|TRBV6-2/TRBV6-3|TRBJ2-3
ASSYDRAGATDTQY
>NA|TRBV19|TRBJ2-1
ASSIVGLVYNEQF
>TRBD1|TRBV11-2|TRBJ1-2
ASSHPGGGSYGYT
>NA|TRBV29-1|TRBJ1-1
SVEDSVMGGNTEAF
>TRBD1|TRBV6-4|TRBJ1-2
ASSDGQGWLAHT
>TRBD2|TRBV12-3/TRBV12-4|TRBJ2-1
ASRVLAGYNEQF
>NA|TRBV28|TRBJ2-3
ASSHGGAWDTQY
>NA|TRBV27|TRBJ2-7
ASRPKGATSSYEQY
>NA|TRBV2|TRBJ2-7
ASSERRANEQY
>TRBD1|TRBV6-1|TRBJ2-7
ASSYILTGRIYEQY
>TRBD2|TRBV20-1|TRBJ2-5
SPTGGRGETQY
>TRBD1|TRBV27|TRBJ1-1
ASSSRQGRAF
>TRBD2|TRBV2|TRBJ2-4
ASSEPGLVVQY
>TRBD1|TRBV19|TRBJ1-5
ARPLDRGNQPQH
>TRBD1|TRBV29-1|TRBJ2-6
SVTPGQGAGANVLT
>NA|TRBV9|TRBJ1-2
ASSVREGNAGGYT
>NA|TRBV28|TRBJ2-7
ASSLLEVREQY
>NA|TRBV5-1|TRBJ1-3
ASSLGDEGPLSGNTIY
>NA|TRBV5-5|TRBJ1-3
ASSSRGSSSGNTIY
>NA|TRBV7-6|TRBJ1-3
ASSTAFEAQGHSGNTIY
>TRBD2|TRBV12-3/TRBV12-4|TRBJ2-2
ASIIGLAGGTGELF
>NA|TRBV19|TRBJ1-3
ASSTGDVRHTIY
>NA|TRBV9|TRBJ2-5
ASSFAEVRGETQY
>NA|TRBV3-1|TRBJ2-2
ASSHVSGELF
>NA|TRBV19|TRBJ2-1
ASSIRVSAGTYNEQF
>TRBD1|TRBV6-6|TRBJ2-1
ASSYSGQGASEQF
>TRBD2|TRBV18|TRBJ2-1
ASSPGGAGTYNEQF
>NA|TRBV9|TRBJ2-7
ASSVDGGEQY
>NA|TRBV9|TRBJ1-1
ASSVAAGGSTEAF
>TRBD1|TRBV19|TRBJ1-5
ASSMGAAGGILYQPQH
>TRBD1|TRBV19|TRBJ1-2
ASTPDRGGYGYT
>NA|TRBV4-1|TRBJ2-7
ASSQEGGVNSYEQY
>NA|TRBV9|TRBJ2-2
ASSERSTGELF
>NA|TRBV5-6|TRBJ2-2
ASSLKVGSVTGELF
>TRBD2|TRBV27|TRBJ2-2
ASRELAGGPDGELF
>NA|TRBV20-1|TRBJ2-7
SANRAPYEQY
>NA|TRBV6-1|TRBJ2-1
AINSRGGEGNEQF
>TRBD2|TRBV4-1|TRBJ2-7
ASSQDKLGLAGEQY